This TCR beta chain comes out of a study of CD8 T cells in ankylosing spondylitis. Notes on the study in general: Disease-linked clones were reportedly significantly enriched in matched ankylosing spondylitis synovial fluid. There were earlier reports of some motif variants in reactive arthritis synovial fluid and blood.

This clonotype has at least ten counts. Its target is not known. TCRdb reprocessed the 5' RACE reads with MiXCR, giving one entry per CDR3 protein. The profile covers under 300,000 distinct CDR3 sequences, with roughly a tenth appearing a single time and approximately 6.6% taken by the ten largest. Trimming took 1 base from V and 1 from J, leaving 11 bases between them. The CDR3 covers 15 residues. Germline CDR1 is SGHDT and CDR2 is YYEEEE. The sequencing sample was made of blood, either unsorted or a sorted T cell fraction (not recorded which). V and J are TRBV5-6 and TRBJ1-1; no clear D gene. This sequence was found in a male donor with ankylosing spondylitis or in good health (not recorded which). The CDR3 region is CASSLYGLRNTEAFF. In nucleotides, the CDR3 is TGTGCCAGCAGCTTGTACGGATTACGGAACACTGAAGCTTTCTTT.